These 12 T cell receptor beta chains came from one sample sequenced in a study of cytomegalovirus exposure and HLA in healthy donors. The PCR had 60 Vbeta and 13 Jbeta primers. Clones were sequenced by immunoSEQ multiplex PCR, and TCRdb holds only the in-frame ones, with some missing. The repertoire consists of some 100,000 clones, with around 82% occurring once and the leading ten covering just under 4%. The sequenced material came from PBMCs. The receptors come from a woman in her fifties or sixties in good health and CMV-seropositive.

In this sample, this clone turned up a few times. This chain uses TRBV29-1 with TRBJ1-2, with D uncertain. V lost 6 bases and J lost 1, with 9 bases in between. The CDR3 consists of 12 residues. CDR1 is SQVTM, CDR2 ANQGSEA, per germline. DNA for the CDR3: TGCAGCGTCCTCGACATTAACTATGGCTACACCTTC. Its translation is CSVLDINYGYTF.

This clone was recorded a few times. This rearrangement joins TRBV6-5 to TRBJ1-1; TRBD1 matches at 10 bases. The trim removed 6 bases at V and 4 bases at J, leaving 8 bases unmatched. The germline CDR1 and CDR2 sequences are MNHEY and SVGAGI. This CDR3 has 15 amino acids. The CDR3 DNA is TGTGCCAGCAGGATAACCGGGACAGGGGTCACTGAAGCTTTCTTT. Protein product: CASRITGTGVTEAFF.

The chain joins TRBV4-2 to TRBJ2-1; 9 nucleotides agree with TRBD1. The CDR3 spans 17 residues. CDR1 and CDR2 (germline): LGHNA, YNFKEQ. The trim removed 0 bases at V and 6 bases at J, leaving 9 bases unmatched. CDR3 amino acids: CASSQERAGQGFNEQFF. The CDR3 coding sequence is TGTGCCAGCAGCCAAGAACGAGCGGGACAGGGTTTCAATGAGCAGTTCTTC.

The V and J genes are TRBV4-2 and TRBJ1-1; 8 nucleotides line up with TRBD1. This CDR3 contains 12 residues. In germline, CDR1 is LGHNA, CDR2 YNFKEQ. V dropped 5 bases and J dropped 7; count of bases not matched to a gene: 3. The CDR3, as DNA: TGTGCCAGCAGCGGGACAGGAGGTGAAGCTTTCTTT. Its protein product is CASSGTGGEAFF.

This clone was seen once. This chain links TRBV21-1 with TRBJ2-4; the D segment call TRBD1 is taken from the table without a DNA check. TRBV21-1 counts as a pseudogene. The CDR3 is 17 residues long. The CDR3 region is CARQGDRGDLAKNIQYF. CDR3 in DNA: TGTGCCAGACAGGGGGACAGGGGGGATCTAGCCAAAAACATTCAGTACTTC.

This chain joins TRBV28 and TRBJ2-7; 7 positions agree with TRBD2. The CDR3 is 13 amino acids. Germline V CDR1 and CDR2: MDHEN, SYDVKM. V gave up 2 bases and J gave up 7 bases; unmatched junction bases: 5. In nucleotides, the CDR3 is TGTGCCAGCAGTTTAGTCAGGGAGGGAGAGCAGTACTTC. Its translation is CASSLVREGEQYF.

The V gene is TRBV9, the J gene TRBJ1-1; the D is unclear. Germline V gene sequence: CDR1 SGDLS, CDR2 YYNGEE. This CDR3 spans 15 amino acids. V lost 2 bases and J lost 1, with 12 bases in between. CDR3 in DNA: TGTGCCAGCAGCGTCCAGGAGGTATCGAACACTGAAGCTTTCTTT. Its translation: CASSVQEVSNTEAFF.

The rearrangement joins TRBV7-9 to TRBJ1-2; TRBD1 matches at 7 bases. CDR3 length: 13 amino acids. The germline V gene encodes CDR1 SEHNR and CDR2 FQNEAQ (reference sequence). V shed 5 bases and J 4 bases; nucleotides not matched to a gene: 4. The DNA of the CDR3 is TGTGCCAGCAGCCCACAGGGGCCCTATGGCTACACCTTC. Amino acids: CASSPQGPYGYTF.

V usage is TRBV6-5 and J usage is TRBJ1-2; D perhaps matches TRBD1 (6 bases). The germline V gene has CDR1 MNHEY and CDR2 SVGAGI. The CDR3 contains 15 residues. Deletions cut 0 bases from V and 8 bases from J, with 16 bases between. The CDR3 nucleotides read TGTGCCAGCAGTTACTCGGCAGGGGCTCTGCGAGGCTACACCTTC. This encodes CASSYSAGALRGYTF.

The chain combines TRBV18 with TRBJ1-5, with 9 bases aligning to TRBD1. The CDR3 has 15 residues. The germline CDR1 and CDR2 sequences are KGHSH and LQKENI. Trimming at V came to 3 bases and at J to 6 bases, leaving 6 bases not matched to a gene. The CDR3 DNA reads TGTGCCAGCTCACCTGGACAGGGGCGTGGTCAGCCCCAGCATTTT. Translated: CASSPGQGRGQPQHF.

The V gene is TRBV10-2, the J gene TRBJ2-1, with 11 bases matching TRBD2. CDR1 and CDR2 (germline): WSHSY, SAAADI. V was clipped by 7 bases and J by 7 bases; unmatched bases: 15. This CDR3 is built from 17 residues. The CDR3 is CASKLAGGRLSENEQFF. The CDR3 bases are TGCGCCAGCAAGCTAGCGGGAGGTAGACTCTCGGAGAATGAGCAGTTCTTC.

In this sample, this clone turned up a few times. The rearrangement joins TRBV6-5 to TRBJ1-1; D gene ambiguous. The CDR3 is made up of 12 amino acids. The germline V gene has CDR1 MNHEY and CDR2 SVGAGI. Trimming cost V 4 bases and J 0 bases, with 3 bases left between them. In DNA, the CDR3 is TGTGCCAGCAGTTCTGTGAACACTGAAGCTTTCTTT. Encoded protein: CASSSVNTEAFF.